This entry lists 23 T cell receptor beta chains sequenced from one sample in a study of blood T cell repertoires in COVID-19. Assay: immunoSEQ multiplex PCR; the TCRdb copy retains only in-frame clones and omits some. The data show under 200,000 clones, 83% seen once. Specimen: peripheral blood. Receptors were obtained from a woman between 70 and 85 years old who had recovered from COVID-19.

This clone was found a few times. This chain connects TRBV6-5 to TRBJ1-3, with D perhaps matching TRBD1 (5 bases). Germline assignment: CDR1 MNHEY and CDR2 SVGAGI. This CDR3 contains 14 residues. This chain's CDR3 is CASGGSLSGNTIYF. CDR3 DNA sequence: TGTGCTTCCGGGGGGTCCCTCTCTGGAAACACCATATATTTT.

V is TRBV15 and J is TRBJ1-5; D remains unclear. CDR3 length: 16 amino acids. V shed 5 bases and J shed 4 bases, with 18 bases lying between them. The germline CDR1 and CDR2 sequences are LNHNV and YYDKDF (reference sequence). This CDR3 reads CATSARWAAGNQPQHF. In DNA form, the CDR3 reads TGTGCCACCAGCGCCCGATGGGCCGCGGGGAATCAGCCCCAGCATTTT.

This chain uses TRBV9 with TRBJ2-2, with 13 bases fitting TRBD2. J lost 3 bases, V lost 4 bases, and 3 bases had no gene match. This CDR3 has 16 residues. Germline CDR1 SGDLS, CDR2 YYNGEE. CDR3 nucleotides: TGTGCCAGCAGCAAGGGACTAGCGGGACACACCGGGGAGCTGTTTTTT. As protein: CASSKGLAGHTGELFF. Full variable domain (outside the CDR3, taken from reference TRBV9 and TRBJ2-2): DSGVTQTPKHLITATGQRVTLRCSPRSGDLSVYWYQQSLDQGLQFLIQYYNGEERAKGNILERFSAQQFPDLHSELNLSSLELGDSALYFCASSKGLAGHTGELFFGEGSRLTVL.

The V and J genes are TRBV7-3 and TRBJ2-3; D is perhaps TRBD2 (5 bases). There are 14 residues in the CDR3. Germline values: CDR1 SGHTA, CDR2 FQGTGA. V lost 0 bases to trimming and J lost 4 bases, with 8 bases between them. CDR3 bases: TGTGCCAGCAGCTTAACGCGGGCCCCAGATACGCAGTATTTT. Protein: CASSLTRAPDTQYF.

The chain recombines TRBV16 with TRBJ1-1, with 8 bases aligning to TRBD1. The V gene's germline CDR1 is KGHSY and CDR2 FQNENV. This CDR3 has 14 residues. The V gene end was trimmed by 4 bases and the J gene end by 1 base; junction bases not matched to a gene: 2. Here the CDR3 reads CASSPGQGNTEAFF. The CDR3 region has the DNA TGTGCCAGCAGCCCCGGACAGGGGAACACTGAAGCTTTCTTT.

For this clone: Additional DNA sequences in this sample encode the identical CDR3. The chain has TRBV5-1 and TRBJ2-7, with a possible D match to TRBD1 (5 bases). The V end lost 0 bases, the J end lost 6 bases, and 13 bases lay between the germline ends. The CDR3 is 14 amino acids. Germline-derived CDR1 and CDR2 are SGHRS and YFSETQ. The DNA of the CDR3 is TGCGCCAGCAGCTTGGTGGCAGGGTCGGGCGAGCAGTACTTC. This encodes CASSLVAGSGEQYF.

The chain carries TRBV5-1 and TRBJ2-3, with 9 bases identical to TRBD1. Trimming removed 10 bases from V and 2 bases from J; junction bases left unmatched: 14. The CDR3 loop spans 16 amino acids. Per germline, CDR1 SGHRS and CDR2 YFSETQ. CDR3 in amino acids: CASARGQGIFTDTQYF. The CDR3 DNA reads TGCGCCTCGGCGCGGGGACAGGGTATATTCACAGATACGCAGTATTTT.

Concerning this clone: Other DNA sequences in the sample encode the same CDR3. The rearrangement joins TRBV10-3 to TRBJ2-5, with TRBD1 identical over 10 bases. CDR1 and CDR2 from the germline V gene are ENHRY and SYGVKD. CDR3 length: 15 residues. With V trimmed by 3 bases and J by 5 bases, 6 bases remained unmatched. The CDR3 sequence: CAISDSDRGGETQYF. The DNA of the CDR3 is TGTGCCATCAGTGATTCGGACAGGGGGGGGGAGACCCAGTACTTC.

The table lists this clone with a count of one. The chain recombines TRBV2 with TRBJ2-1, with 9 positions matching TRBD2. The CDR3 consists of 18 residues. CDR1 is SNHLY and CDR2 is FYNNEI in the germline V gene. V trimming: 6 bases; J trimming: 0 bases; junction bases outside the gene matches: 12. CDR3: CASRPRTSVGRSYNEQFF. The DNA of the CDR3 is TGTGCCAGCAGACCCCGGACTAGCGTGGGCCGCTCCTACAATGAGCAGTTCTTC.

V gene TRBV5-8 combines with J gene TRBJ1-5; D is possibly TRBD1 (5 bases). There are 11 residues in the CDR3. Germline V lookup: CDR1 SGHTS, CDR2 YDEGEE. This CDR3 is CAGGSWRPQHF. CDR3 sequence (DNA): TGTGCGGGGGGGTCATGGCGGCCCCAGCATTTT.

The CDR3 reads CASSATGGGQPQHF. In DNA, the CDR3 is TGTGCCAGCAGTGCCACAGGGGGGGGACAGCCCCAGCATTTT. The V gene is TRBV6-6, the J gene TRBJ1-5; 8 bases fit TRBD1. This CDR3 comprises 14 residues. CDR1 MNHNY and CDR2 SVGAGI come from the germline V gene (reference sequence). Trimming cost V 5 bases and J 7 bases; bases outside gene matches: 7.

The rearrangement links TRBV5-1 to TRBJ1-3; D is perhaps TRBD1 (5 bases). Trimming left V 5 bases short and J 2 bases short, with 17 bases between. This CDR3 is 16 amino acids long. Per the germline V gene, CDR1 is SGHRS and CDR2 is YFSETQ. The CDR3 here is CASSYGGKGTGNTIYF. In DNA form, the CDR3 reads TGCGCCAGCAGTTACGGGGGAAAGGGGACTGGAAACACCATATATTTT.

V usage is TRBV28 and J usage is TRBJ1-2; D unclear. V shed 4 bases and J shed 7 bases, with 16 bases lying between them. CDR3 length equals 14 residues. Germline CDR1 reads MDHEN; CDR2 reads SYDVKM. The CDR3 coding sequence is TGTGCCAGCAGTTCTCCGGCCCAGTCGGGTGGCTACACCTTC. Encoded protein: CASSSPAQSGGYTF.

This chain links TRBV29-1 with TRBJ1-1, with TRBD1 as a possible D gene (5 bases). V was shortened by 4 bases and J by 4 bases, with 16 bases between the two germline ends. Looked up from germline, CDR1 is SQVTM and CDR2 is ANQGSEA. This CDR3 region has 14 residues. CDR3 residues: CSVGGAQVGTEAFF. The CDR3 nucleotides read TGCAGCGTTGGCGGGGCACAGGTGGGCACTGAAGCTTTCTTT.

V and J are TRBV7-5 and TRBJ2-3; the D call of TRBD2 is as the table states it, not checked on the DNA. TRBV7-5 is labeled a pseudogene. This CDR3 contains 15 residues. The CDR3 DNA is TGTGCCAGAACCCCCGGCCTCGGGGGCACAGATACGCAGTATTTT. Amino acids: CARTPGLGGTDTQYF.

This chain joins TRBV18 and TRBJ2-1; 7 bases match TRBD2. Germline CDR1 reads KGHSH; CDR2 reads LQKENI. The CDR3 covers 15 residues. Germline trimming cut 1 base from V and 7 bases from J; bases unmatched to any gene: 7. CDR3 bases: TGTGCCAGCTCACCACGGGCTAGCGGCCAAAATGAGCAGTTCTTC. The encoded protein is CASSPRASGQNEQFF.

CDR3: CASSSVGGNEKLFF. The CDR3, as DNA: TGTGCCAGCAGCTCCGTTGGGGGGAATGAAAAACTGTTTTTT. The J gene is TRBJ1-4, the V gene TRBV7-2, with D perhaps matching TRBD1 (5 bases). The CDR3 is 14 amino acids. Trimming removed 4 bases at V and 5 bases at J, with 11 bases between. The germline V gene encodes CDR1 SGHTA and CDR2 FQGNSA.

This chain connects TRBV9 to TRBJ2-1, with D perhaps TRBD2 (5 bases). The V gene's germline CDR1 is SGDLS and CDR2 YYNGEE. The V and J ends lost 3 bases and 9 bases respectively, with 7 bases between them. The CDR3 contains 11 residues. The CDR3 sequence: CASSAGVEQFF. The DNA of the CDR3 is TGTGCCAGCAGCGCCGGGGTTGAGCAGTTCTTC.

This clone was recorded a few times. The chain couples TRBV5-1 to TRBJ1-6; D is ambiguous. This CDR3 is built from 16 residues. Germline-derived CDR1 and CDR2 are SGHRS and YFSETQ. Trimming removed 0 bases from V and 9 bases from J, with 16 bases in between. CDR3 in amino acids: CASSLDGQRVGSPLHF. CDR3 coding DNA: TGCGCCAGCAGCTTGGATGGGCAGAGGGTTGGTTCACCCCTCCACTTT.

J is TRBJ1-2 and V is TRBV6-2 or TRBV6-3; TRBD1 might be the D (5 bases). CDR3 length equals 16 residues. Per the germline V gene, CDR1 is MNHEY and CDR2 is SVGEGT. The V and J ends lost 2 bases and 1 base respectively, with 14 bases between them. The CDR3 region has the DNA TGTGCCAGCAGTTACGCTCGGGGGGGAAGTAACTATGGCTACACCTTC. As protein: CASSYARGGSNYGYTF.

The chain recombines TRBV25-1 with TRBJ1-2, with TRBD1 identical over 10 bases. V was pared by 3 bases and J by 7 bases, with 17 bases of the junction left unmatched. Per the germline V gene, CDR1 is MGHDK and CDR2 is SYGVNS. The CDR3 covers 18 residues. The CDR3 sequence is CASSDSLLRDRGRGGYTF. Here the CDR3 DNA reads TGTGCCAGCAGTGATTCTCTTCTCCGGGACAGGGGTCGGGGTGGCTACACCTTC.

On this clone: A much larger clone lies one base from this, so it may be a read error. The chain links TRBV5-4 to TRBJ1-2; 7 nucleotides line up with TRBD1. This CDR3 contains 14 residues. Germline CDR1 SGHNT, CDR2 YYREEE (reference sequence). With V trimmed by 4 bases and J by 2 bases, 5 bases remained unmatched. This CDR3 is CASSPGQANYGYTF. CDR3 DNA: TGTGCCAGCAGCCCCGGACAGGCGAACTATGGCTACACCTTC.

The chain links TRBV18 to TRBJ1-2, with D perhaps TRBD1 (6 bases). This CDR3 is built from 13 residues. Germline V gene lookup returns CDR1 KGHSH and CDR2 LQKENI. Trimming removed 3 bases from V and 3 bases from J, with 8 bases in between. This chain's CDR3 is CASSPDRYYGYTF. The CDR3 DNA is TGTGCCAGCTCACCCGACAGGTACTATGGCTACACCTTC.